This T cell receptor (beta chain) was documented in a study of human versus mouse CDR3 diversity and MHC coevolution. Germline V gene data show CDR1 as MNHEY and CDR2 as SVGAGI. Trimming stripped 4 bases from V and 5 bases from J, with 11 bases between. The CDR3 extends over 13 amino acids. The repertoire was sequenced with immunoSEQ multiplex PCR; TCRdb's copy has only in-frame clones and lacks some. The sample yields approximately 81,000 clones, 90% to 95% seen once. The source material was naive CD4+ T cells from blood. Subset specified: CD45RO-negative CD62L-positive naive CD4 T cells. The receptor's source is a person aged 25 to 69 in good health. The rearrangement joins TRBV6-5 to TRBJ1-2, with D possibly TRBD1 on 6 matching bases. As DNA, the CDR3 is TGTGCCAGCAGTTCACAACAGGGTTATGGCTACACCTTC. Amino acid sequence: CASSSQQGYGYTF.